These T cell receptor beta chains were read from a single sample in a study of tumor-infiltrating lymphocytes in localized non-small cell lung cancer. Profiling relied on immunoSEQ multiplex PCR, and the TCRdb table lists in-frame clones only, not all of them. The sample gives about 25,000 clones, 69% of which show up once; roughly 15% is in the top ten. Input material: lung tumor tissue. The receptors were sampled from a human donor with non-small cell lung cancer. Both conserved end residues are trimmed from each CDR3. A D gene is named only where the DNA matches it firmly.

CDR3,V,D
ASSRDRGGNYGYT,TRBV11-2,TRBD1
ATSSGFQETQY,TRBV15,.
ASSFGQGYGYT,TRBV5-4,.
ASSLDAGDTQY,TRBV5-6,.
SGGQAKEKLF,TRBV29-1,TRBD1
ASSVETPGAYEQY,TRBV2,.
APQWDRGPSGANVLT,TRBV27,TRBD1
ASSHANTGELF,TRBV9,.
ASSLESGIGTGELF,TRBV5-1,TRBD2
ASRYPGTGTYEQY,TRBV6-1,TRBD1
ASSRTGGSGANVLT,TRBV9,TRBD1
ASSGTGGYGYT,TRBV9,TRBD1
ASSPDRNSPLH,TRBV18,.
ASGDSNYGYT,TRBV4-2,.
ASSPGGGNTEAF,TRBV27,TRBD1
ASSLDRGGDTQY,TRBV5-1,TRBD1